This TCR beta chain was sequenced for a study of blood T cells in healthy people across ages. Findings of the study overall: Without sorted subsets, naive and antigen-experienced compartments could not be conclusively compared. As age increased, TCR beta diversity per million T cells fell in a roughly linear fashion. Fewer expanded clones and more diversity marked long-lived versus aged donors.

This clonotype was detected many times. Its target is unknown. Primers used in a second PCR of roughly 7 to 11 cycles were a sample-barcoded 5' primer and a J-beta primer mix. TCRdb analysed the 5' RACE reads with MiXCR anew, one entry per CDR3 protein. The sample holds some 780,000 distinct CDR3 sequences; roughly three fifths are singletons and the top ten take about 26%. V lost 2 bases and J 1 base, leaving 3 bases between the germline ends. The germline CDR1 and CDR2 sequences are KGHSH and LQKENI. The CDR3 is made up of 12 amino acids. The sequence was collected from a middle-aged man in good health. The specimen sequenced was blood. The chain links TRBV18 to TRBJ2-7; D ambiguous. This CDR3 is CASSPESYEQYF. The CDR3 nucleotides are TGTGCCAGCTCACCAGAGTCCTACGAGCAGTACTTC.